This T cell receptor (beta chain) was observed in a study of T cell responses to AZD1222 COVID-19 vaccine. The table came from immunoSEQ multiplex PCR; TCRdb's copy has only in-frame clones and leaves some out. The sample holds under 90,000 clones, around 85% seen once. V dropped 8 bases and J dropped 9; count of bases not matched to a gene: 7. The CDR3 runs to 12 residues. The germline CDR1 and CDR2 sequences are SNHLY and FYNNEI. V usage is TRBV2 and J usage is TRBJ2-1; TRBD1 matches at 7 bases. Material: peripheral blood, obtained 28 days after the second AZD1222 dose. The TCR sequence derives from an adult who received the AZD1222 COVID-19 vaccine. The CDR3 reads CASDRAILEQFF. The CDR3 region has the DNA TGTGCCAGCGACAGGGCAATACTTGAGCAGTTCTTC.